Given below is one T cell receptor beta chain in context. These data belong to a study of blood T cell repertoires in COVID-19. Across the whole study: Some COVID-19 samples were acute and others convalescent; all came from the United States, Italy and Spain. The cDNA or gDNA used as material had been derived from T cells, B-cell-depleted T cells, or PBMCs.

Authors' methods: Estimation of nucleated cell counts was performed using reference gene primer amplification. Using immunoSEQ multiplex PCR, the repertoire was profiled, and TCRdb retains in-frame clones only, with some absent. The DNA gave D and trimming, while V, J and clone size come from that table. The sample lists under 150,000 clones, about 88% occurring once. The CDR3 extends over 15 amino acids. CDR1 SGHTA and CDR2 FQGNSA come from the germline V gene. After removal of 4 bases from V and 2 bases from J, the junction contained 8 bases not matched to a gene. The rearrangement joins TRBV7-2 to TRBJ2-7, with 7 bases identical to TRBD1. The sequence derives from a human donor in a cohort sampled during active COVID-19. Sequencing input: peripheral blood. The CDR3 sequence is CASSSGQAITYEQYF. In nucleotides, the CDR3 is TGTGCCAGCAGCTCCGGACAGGCTATTACCTACGAGCAGTACTTC.